Here is one TCR beta chain with its context. Its antigen remains unidentified. Naive CD8+ T cells were CD45RO-CCR7+CD27+CD95-. This sample was included in a study of CXCR3-negative and CXCR3-positive naive CD8 T cells. Study as a whole: Roughly 1.5 +/- 0.3 million TRB reads came from each library, giving about 150 million in total. Overall study results and limits: TRBV-TRBJ usage was alike in naive CXCR3-negative and CXCR3-positive cells but differed in memory cells.

Preparation of TRB cDNA libraries relied on 5' RACE carrying UMI labels. From the 5' RACE reads, TCRdb lists one entry per CDR3 protein and no DNA. The listing contains 150,000 or so distinct CDR3 sequences. Germline V gene sequence: CDR1 MNHEY, CDR2 SVGAGI. There are 13 residues in the CDR3. What was sequenced was naive CXCR3- CD8+ T cells from blood. Subset noted: CD45RO-CCR7+CD27+CD95- naive CD8+ T cells lacking CXCR3 (TNR3-). The clonotype originates from a human donor in good health. Some clones in this sample may be carry-over from other donors' samples. This rearrangement joins TRBV6-5 to TRBJ1-1. The CDR3 reads CASSYYANTEAFF.